This T cell receptor (beta chain) is from a study of blood T cell repertoires in COVID-19. Study background: The United States, Italy and Spain provided the acute and convalescent COVID-19 samples. Nucleic acid was either cDNA or gDNA, and it came from T cells, B-cell-depleted T cells, or PBMCs.

Original handling: Amplification of reference gene primers provided the estimated nucleated cell counts. Generated by immunoSEQ multiplex PCR, the TCRdb table keeps only in-frame clones and is missing some. That table furnishes V, J and clone size, whereas the DNA furnished D and trimming. The sample contains 65,000 to 85,000 clones, more than 80% of which appear only once. This clone came up once. The V gene lost 7 bases and the J gene lost 2 bases, with 19 bases spanning the gap. The CDR3 runs 16 residues. Germline assignment: CDR1 LNHDA and CDR2 SQIVND (reference sequence). This TCR was sampled from a human donor in a cohort sampled during active COVID-19. This chain uses TRBV19 with TRBJ2-3, with D unresolved. The sequencing input was peripheral blood. The CDR3 is CASTLRWATLTDTQYF. The CDR3, as DNA: TGTGCCAGTACCCTACGGTGGGCTACCCTCACAGATACGCAGTATTTT.